This passage covers 2 T cell receptor beta chains from one sample sequenced in a study of glioma-infiltrating T cells after dendritic cell vaccination. The repertoire was sequenced with immunoSEQ multiplex PCR; TCRdb's copy has only in-frame clones and lacks some. The table shows about 50,000 clones, with roughly 85% occurring only once. This specimen was blood, taken before dendritic cell vaccination. Source of these receptors: a human donor with glioblastoma.

The CDR3 loop is CASSEFKEPYEQYF. The DNA for the CDR3 is TGTGCCAGCAGTGAATTTAAGGAGCCCTACGAGCAGTACTTC. The V and J genes are TRBV25-1 and TRBJ2-7; D gene ambiguous. CDR3 length: 14 residues. V lost 1 base, J lost 2 bases, and 9 bases lay in between. Germline V CDR1 and CDR2: MGHDK, SYGVNS.

V usage is TRBV4-3 and J usage is TRBJ2-1; no definite D call. Trimming took off 1 base at V and 5 bases at J, with 6 bases between the two ends. The CDR3 contains 13 residues. CDR1 is LGHNA, CDR2 YSLEER, per germline. The CDR3 DNA sequence: TGCGCCAGCAGCCAAGGGGCAAACAATGAGCAGTTCTTC. This codes for CASSQGANNEQFF.